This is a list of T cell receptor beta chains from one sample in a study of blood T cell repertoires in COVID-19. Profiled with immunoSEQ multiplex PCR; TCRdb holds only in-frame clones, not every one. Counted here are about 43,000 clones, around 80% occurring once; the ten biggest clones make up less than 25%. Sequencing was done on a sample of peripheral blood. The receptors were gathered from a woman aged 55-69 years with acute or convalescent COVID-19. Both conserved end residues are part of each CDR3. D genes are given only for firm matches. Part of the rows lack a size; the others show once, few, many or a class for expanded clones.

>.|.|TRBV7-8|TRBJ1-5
CASRQGWGPNSNQPQHF
TGTGCCAGCAGACAGGGTTGGGGGCCTAATAGCAATCAGCCCCAGCATTTT
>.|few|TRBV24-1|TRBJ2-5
CATSDPTGREETQYF
TGTGCCACCAGTGACCCAACAGGGAGGGAAGAGACCCAGTACTTC
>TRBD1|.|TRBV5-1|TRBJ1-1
CASSLVGTAMFF
TGCGCCAGCAGCTTGGTTGGGACAGCCATGTTCTTT
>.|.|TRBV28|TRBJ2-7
CASSLGAGAGPYEQYF
TGTGCCAGCAGTTTAGGGGCGGGGGCCGGCCCCTACGAGCAGTACTTC
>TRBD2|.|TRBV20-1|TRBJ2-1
CSASVAGGPYNEQFF
TGCAGTGCTAGTGTAGCGGGGGGGCCCTACAATGAGCAGTTCTTC
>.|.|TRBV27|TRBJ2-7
CASSFSSGSYEQYF
TGTGCCAGCAGTTTTAGTTCAGGCTCCTACGAGCAGTACTTC
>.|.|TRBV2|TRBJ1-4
CASNRANEKLFF
TGTGCCAGCAATCGTGCTAATGAAAAACTGTTTTTT
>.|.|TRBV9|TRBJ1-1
CASSLRDTDEAFF
TGTGCCAGCAGCCTCCGGGACACTGATGAAGCTTTCTTT
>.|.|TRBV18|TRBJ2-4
CASSRGPEKNIQYF
TGTGCCAGCTCACGGGGGCCAGAAAAAAACATTCAGTACTTC
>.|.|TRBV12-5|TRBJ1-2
CASGLSETGRDGYTF
TGTGCTAGTGGTTTGTCGGAGACAGGTCGGGATGGCTACACCTTC
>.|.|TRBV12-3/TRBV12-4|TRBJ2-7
CASTTSSGEQYF
TGTGCCAGCACTACTAGCTCCGGCGAGCAGTACTTC
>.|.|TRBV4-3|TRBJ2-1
CASSQDRGSSYNEQFF
TGCGCCAGCAGCCAAGATCGGGGGAGCTCCTACAATGAGCAGTTCTTC
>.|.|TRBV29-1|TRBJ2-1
CSAIEDNEQFF
TGCAGCGCTATAGAGGACAATGAGCAGTTCTTC
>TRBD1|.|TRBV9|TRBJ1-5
CASSSGQGGNQPQHF
TGTGCCAGCAGCAGCGGACAGGGAGGCAATCAGCCCCAGCATTTT
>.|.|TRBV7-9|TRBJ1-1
CASTRGGGITEAFF
TGTGCCAGTACACGCGGGGGCGGGATAACTGAAGCTTTCTTT
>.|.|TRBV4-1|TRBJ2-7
CASSHDTYEQYF
TGCGCCAGCAGCCACGACACCTACGAGCAGTACTTC
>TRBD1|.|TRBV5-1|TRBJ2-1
CASSLTGGLNEQFF
TGCGCCAGCAGCTTGACAGGGGGCTTAAATGAGCAGTTCTTC
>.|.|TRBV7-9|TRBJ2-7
CASSLGIRYEQYF
TGTGCCAGCAGCTTAGGTATCCGCTACGAGCAGTACTTC
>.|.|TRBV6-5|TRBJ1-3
CASSYSRATGNTIYF
TGTGCCAGCAGTTACTCGCGAGCAACTGGAAACACCATATATTTT
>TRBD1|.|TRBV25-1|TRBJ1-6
CASSEQGQGASPLHF
TGTGCCAGCAGTGAACAGGGACAGGGGGCTTCACCCCTCCACTTT
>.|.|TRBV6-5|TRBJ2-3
CASSTRGTDTQYF
TGTGCCAGCAGCACCCGGGGCACAGATACGCAGTATTTT
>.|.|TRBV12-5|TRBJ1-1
CASVGGDTEAFF
TGTGCTAGTGTGGGAGGAGACACTGAAGCTTTCTTT
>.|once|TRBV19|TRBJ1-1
CASTLGVGTEAFF
TGTGCCAGTACCCTAGGAGTAGGCACTGAAGCTTTCTTT
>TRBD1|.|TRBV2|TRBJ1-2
CASSGGTVFTYGYTF
TGTGCCAGCAGTGGGGGGACAGTCTTCACTTATGGCTACACCTTC
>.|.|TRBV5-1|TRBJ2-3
CASSLVVSLEADTQYF
TGCGCCAGCAGCCTCGTGGTTAGCCTAGAGGCAGATACGCAGTATTTT
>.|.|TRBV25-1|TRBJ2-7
CASSDDGLYEQYF
TGTGCCAGCAGTGATGACGGACTCTACGAGCAGTACTTC
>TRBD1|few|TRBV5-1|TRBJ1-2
CARKSSDRYYGYTF
TGCGCCAGGAAATCTTCGGACAGGTACTATGGCTACACCTTC
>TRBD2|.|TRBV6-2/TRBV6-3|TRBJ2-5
CASSSGLAVGAETQYF
TGTGCCAGTAGTTCTGGACTAGCGGTGGGGGCAGAGACCCAGTACTTC
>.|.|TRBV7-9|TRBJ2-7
CASRSGESYEQYF
TGTGCCAGCCGATCCGGGGAATCCTACGAGCAGTACTTC
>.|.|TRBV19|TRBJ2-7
CASSLDTYEQYF
TGTGCCAGTAGTCTCGACACCTACGAGCAGTACTTC
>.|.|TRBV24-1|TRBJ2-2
CATSVNAGTPNTGELFF
TGTGCCACCAGTGTCAATGCCGGGACACCGAACACCGGGGAGCTGTTTTTT
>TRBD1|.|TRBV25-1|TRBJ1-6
CASSRDSSSPLHF
TGTGCCAGCAGTCGGGACAGTTCTTCACCCCTCCACTTT
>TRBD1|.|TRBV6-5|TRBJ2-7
CASGRDRGTYEQYF
TGTGCCAGCGGCCGGGACAGGGGAACCTACGAGCAGTACTTC
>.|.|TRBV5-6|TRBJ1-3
CASFFVRAGNTIYF
TGTGCCAGCTTCTTTGTCCGGGCTGGAAACACCATATATTTT
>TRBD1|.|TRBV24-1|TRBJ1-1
CATSDPGQGDTEAFF
TGTGCCACCAGTGATCCGGGACAGGGGGACACTGAAGCTTTCTTT
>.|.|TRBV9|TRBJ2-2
CASSVDGSLSNTGELFF
TGTGCCAGCAGCGTGGACGGGAGCCTCTCGAACACCGGGGAGCTGTTTTTT
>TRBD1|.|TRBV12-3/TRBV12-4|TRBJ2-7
CASSRTGVEQYF
TGTGCCAGCAGCCGGACAGGGGTCGAGCAGTACTTC
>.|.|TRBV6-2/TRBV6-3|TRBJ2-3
CASSYSPGQDTQYF
TGTGCCAGCAGTTACTCCCCTGGGCAAGATACGCAGTATTTT
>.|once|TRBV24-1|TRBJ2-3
CATSDAGSTDTQYF
TGTGCCACCAGTGATGCGGGGAGCACAGATACGCAGTATTTT
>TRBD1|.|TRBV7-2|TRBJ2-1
CASSWGQLEQFF
TGTGCCAGCAGCTGGGGACAGCTTGAGCAGTTCTTC
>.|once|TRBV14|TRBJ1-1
CASSQVRGPTEAFF
TGTGCCAGCAGCCAAGTTCGAGGCCCCACTGAAGCTTTCTTT
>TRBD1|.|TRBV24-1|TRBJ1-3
CATSARDRPTGNTIYF
TGTGCCACCAGTGCAAGGGACAGGCCGACTGGAAACACCATATATTTT
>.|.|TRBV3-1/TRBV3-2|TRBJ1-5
CASSFERGPQHF
TGTGCCAGCAGCTTCGAAAGGGGGCCCCAGCATTTT
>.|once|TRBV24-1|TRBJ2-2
CATSGSWIGGADTGELFF
TGTGCCACCAGTGGATCGTGGATTGGGGGCGCAGACACCGGGGAGCTGTTTTTT
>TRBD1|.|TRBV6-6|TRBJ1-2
CASSYTTTGGYGYTF
TGTGCCAGCAGTTATACTACGACAGGGGGCTATGGCTACACCTTC
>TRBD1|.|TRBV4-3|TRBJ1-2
CASSQEGTGTYGYTF
TGCGCCAGCAGCCAAGAGGGGACAGGGACCTATGGCTACACCTTC
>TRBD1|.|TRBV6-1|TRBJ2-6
CASSEAWTGGAGANVLTF
TGTGCCAGCAGTGAAGCTTGGACAGGGGGCGCTGGGGCCAACGTCCTGACTTTC
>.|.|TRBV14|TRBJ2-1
CASSQLGTFNEQFF
TGTGCCAGCAGCCAACTCGGGACATTTAATGAGCAGTTCTTC
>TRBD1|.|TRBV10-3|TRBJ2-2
CAISERTGSFSGELFF
TGTGCCATCAGTGAACGGACAGGGAGTTTCTCCGGGGAGCTGTTTTTT
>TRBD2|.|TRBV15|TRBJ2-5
CATSSPRLAGGTQYF
TGTGCCACCAGCAGCCCGCGACTAGCGGGGGGGACCCAGTACTTC
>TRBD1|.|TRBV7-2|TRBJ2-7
CASSFDRGQYEQYF
TGTGCCAGCAGCTTCGACAGGGGGCAATACGAGCAGTACTTC
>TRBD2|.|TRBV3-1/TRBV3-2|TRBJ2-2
CASSPAGGGGRELFF
TGTGCCAGCAGCCCCGCCGGGGGCGGGGGGCGGGAGCTGTTTTTT
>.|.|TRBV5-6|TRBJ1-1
CASSARQDVNTEAFF
TGTGCCAGCAGCGCTCGACAGGACGTGAACACTGAAGCTTTCTTT
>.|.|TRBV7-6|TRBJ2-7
CASSFGASSYEQYF
TGTGCCAGCAGCTTCGGAGCTAGCTCCTACGAGCAGTACTTC
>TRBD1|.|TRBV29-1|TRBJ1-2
CSVRWGQNYGYTF
TGCAGCGTTCGATGGGGACAGAACTATGGCTACACCTTC
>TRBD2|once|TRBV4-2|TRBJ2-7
CASSQGSGGAYEQYF
TGTGCCAGCAGCCAAGGTAGCGGGGGGGCCTACGAGCAGTACTTC
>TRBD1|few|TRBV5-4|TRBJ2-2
CASSLGPTGTGAGELFF
TGTGCCAGCAGCCTGGGTCCAACCGGGACAGGAGCCGGGGAGCTGTTTTTT
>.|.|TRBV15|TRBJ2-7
CATSRERKSYEQYF
TGTGCCACCAGCAGAGAGCGGAAAAGTTACGAGCAGTACTTC
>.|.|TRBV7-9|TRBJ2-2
CASSFRLPSGTGELFF
TGTGCCAGCAGCTTTAGACTACCGAGCGGCACCGGGGAGCTGTTTTTT
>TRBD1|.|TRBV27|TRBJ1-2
CASTKQGARGYTF
TGTGCCAGCACCAAACAGGGGGCTCGTGGCTACACCTTC